The 32 T cell receptor beta chains presented below share a single source sample, sequenced in a study of tumor and adjacent non-tumor tissue in lung cancer. The library came from three nested PCR rounds adapted from ARM-PCR protocols. Each CDR3 protein is one row after TCRdb ran MiXCR on the multiplex PCR reads. The sample has 80,000 or so distinct CDR3 sequences; more than 80% are singletons. The template was RNA from unsorted bulk tissue. This non-tumor lung sample came from over 3 cm beyond the tumor edge. The sample consisted of distant non-tumor lung tissue. These receptors all come from a man in his 60s with non-small cell lung cancer.

V and J are TRBV20-1 and TRBJ2-3; D may be TRBD1 (6 bases). The V and J ends lost 2 bases and 5 bases respectively, with 17 bases between them. Germline V gene lookup returns CDR1 DFQATT and CDR2 SNEGSKA (reference sequence). The CDR3 consists of 15 residues. This CDR3 reads CSARTQGHVKDTQYF. The CDR3 bases are TGCAGTGCTAGAACCCAGGGACACGTCAAAGATACGCAGTATTTT.

About this clonotype: This clone may be a read error of a much larger clone one base away. The V and J genes are TRBV6-6 and TRBJ1-1; D call uncertain. The CDR3 loop spans 12 amino acids. Germline lookup yields CDR1 MNHNY and CDR2 SVGAGI (reference sequence). The CDR3, as DNA: TGTACCAGCAGGATGGGGAACACTGAAGCTTTCTTT. It yields the protein CTSRMGNTEAFF.

The CDR3 is CASSTGQVQEIKYF. In DNA, the CDR3 is TGTGCCAGCAGCACTGGACAGGTCCAAGAGATCAAGTACTTC. This chain links TRBV11-2 with TRBJ2-5; 7 nucleotides match TRBD1. The CDR3 consists of 14 residues. Germline V CDR1 and CDR2: SGHAT, FQNNGV. The junction had 15 bases not matched to a gene; V was cut back by 5 bases and J by 12 bases. The full variable domain, its missing parts supplied by reference TRBV11-2 and TRBJ2-5, is EAGVAQSPRYKIIEKRQSVAFWCNPISGHATLYWYQQILGQGPKLLIQFQNNGVVDDSQLPKDRFSAERLKGVDSTLKIQPAKLEDSAVYLCASSTGQVQEIKYFGPGTRLLVL.

On this clonotype: Its ends do not fully match the called genes, so a read error is possible. The CDR3 bases are TGTGCCAGCAGCCAAGGGCCGGATCCCCAAGAGACCCAGTACTTC. It yields the protein CASSQGPDPQETQYF. This chain joins TRBV4-3 and TRBJ2-5; D uncertain. The CDR3 sequence is 15 residues long. The germline V gene encodes CDR1 LGHNA and CDR2 YSLEER.

In its sample, this clonotype ranks as medium-sized. The chain has TRBV29-1 and TRBJ2-2, with D unresolved. Germline values: CDR1 SQVTM, CDR2 ANQGSEA. The CDR3 extends over 14 amino acids. V was trimmed by 7 bases and J by 2 bases, leaving 14 bases between them. The CDR3: CSGQEAGNTGELFF. DNA of the CDR3: TGCAGCGGCCAGGAAGCAGGAAACACCGGGGAGCTGTTTTTT.

A word on this clonotype: The conserved final phenylalanine or tryptophan is absent from the CDR3, which likely points to a read error. The gene calls are TRBV5-4 and TRBJ2-5; D is tentatively TRBD1 or TRBD2 (5 bases each). V gave up 5 bases and J gave up 4 bases, with 15 bases separating them. CDR1 is SGHNT and CDR2 is YYREEE in the germline V gene (reference sequence). The CDR3 is made up of 14 amino acids. The CDR3 here is CASRGDHLLETQYL. The CDR3 coding sequence is TGTGCCAGCAGAGGGGACCACCTCCTAGAGACCCAGTACTTA.

For this clonotype: A clone one base away is much larger, so this may be a read error. The gene calls are TRBV20-1 and TRBJ1-1; no clear D gene. The CDR3 has 14 residues. From germline, CDR1 is DFQATT and CDR2 SNEGSKA (reference sequence). V dropped 1 base and J dropped 7 bases, with 16 bases sitting between them. The CDR3 sequence: CSARGPDSGSEAFF. The CDR3 DNA reads as TGCAGTGCTAGAGGTCCGGATTCGGGCAGTGAAGCTTTCTTT.

The V call is TRBV11-3, the J call TRBJ2-3; 7 bases line up with TRBD1. After removal of 5 bases from V and 6 bases from J, the junction contained 11 bases not matched to a gene. The CDR3 is 15 amino acids. Germline assignment: CDR1 SGHNT and CDR2 YENEEA. CDR3 bases: TGTGCCAGCAGCCTAGGTCTAGGGGGCGGGGATACGCAGTATTTT. Amino acid sequence: CASSLGLGGGDTQYF.

A note on this clonotype: An end of the junction does not agree with germline; a read error may underlie this. The rearrangement links TRBV11-3 to TRBJ2-1; 8 positions match TRBD2. CDR1 and CDR2 (germline): SGHNT, YENEEA. CDR3 size: 13 residues. The CDR3 nucleotides are TGTGCCAACAGCGGGACTAGGAACAATGAGCACTTCTTC. As protein: CANSGTRNNEHFF.

With respect to this clonotype: The junction shows a germline mismatch at one end, possibly a read error. J is TRBJ2-7 and V is TRBV20-1; no definite D call. The CDR3 is 13 residues long. Germline values: CDR1 DFQATT, CDR2 SNEGSKA (reference sequence). This chain's CDR3 is CSTMGMAIGEQYF. The CDR3 nucleotides read TGCAGTACTATGGGGATGGCTATAGGCGAGCAGTATTTC.

Notes on this clonotype: Possible read error: a much larger clone is one base away. V and J are TRBV20-1 and TRBJ1-1; D not certain. V lost 0 bases to trimming and J lost 11 bases, with 19 bases between them. The CDR3 runs to 14 residues. Germline lookup yields CDR1 DFQATT and CDR2 SNEGSKA (reference sequence). This CDR3 is CSARDPDSGSDAFF. The CDR3 nucleotides are TGCAGTGCTAGAGATCCGGATTCGGGCAGTGATGCTTTCTTT.

Turning to this clonotype: A read error is possible here, since a much larger clone lies one base away. Because it lacks the conserved phenylalanine or tryptophan at the end, this CDR3 is likely a read error. The chain employs TRBV6-5 and TRBJ2-3; 8 nucleotides agree with TRBD2. V was clipped by 0 bases and J by 6 bases; unmatched bases: 8. The germline gives CDR1 MNHEY, CDR2 SVGAGI. The CDR3 spans 16 residues. CDR3 sequence: CASSYSRGSGKDTQYL. As DNA, the CDR3 is TGTGCCAGCAGTTACTCAAGAGGTAGCGGGAAGGATACGCAGTATTTG.

CDR3 sequence: CASSQVGLGVSFDTQHF. The CDR3 DNA reads as TGCGCCAGCAGCCAGGTTGGACTAGGCGTAAGTTTCGATACGCAGCATTTT. J is TRBJ2-3 and V is TRBV4-3; D is unclear. With the DNA end fitting TRBJ1-5 better, the J assignment may be wrong. The CDR3 sequence is 17 residues long. Germline assignment: CDR1 LGHNA and CDR2 YSLEER.

To note about this clonotype: Without the conserved terminal phenylalanine or tryptophan, this CDR3 likely stems from a read error. The chain recombines TRBV20-1 with TRBJ1-5, with 8 bases matching TRBD1. Germline V gene sequence: CDR1 DFQATT, CDR2 SNEGSKA (reference sequence). This CDR3 is built from 16 residues. CDR3 coding DNA: TGCAGTGCTAGCTATACAGGGGGGACGAGCAATCAGCTCCAGCATCTT. Its translation: CSASYTGGTSNQLQHL.

This clonotype came up once. Relative to the germline gene, one junction end is altered; a read error may explain this. The chain has TRBV12-3 or TRBV12-4 and TRBJ2-3; 8 bases fit TRBD2. The CDR3 loop spans 15 amino acids. The CDR3 nucleotides read TGTGTCAGCAGTCGGGGGAGCGGGGGAGCCACGGGGCCGTATTTT. Its protein is CVSSRGSGGATGPYF.

Remarks on this clonotype: This CDR3 is missing its conserved last phenylalanine or tryptophan, likely due to a read error. The chain employs TRBV11-1 and TRBJ2-1; weak D call: TRBD2 (5 bases). CDR3 length: 15 amino acids. Germline CDR1 SGHAT, CDR2 FQDESV (reference sequence). CDR3 loop: CVSSLALSGYNEQFL. In DNA form, the CDR3 reads TGTGTCAGCAGCTTAGCGTTGTCTGGTTACAATGAGCAGTTCTTA.

Concerning this clonotype itself: Its ends do not fully match the called genes, so a read error is possible. The chain joins TRBV11-2 to TRBJ2-3; tentatively, D is TRBD1 (6 bases). The CDR3 covers 16 residues. Germline V CDR1 and CDR2: SGHAT, FQNNGV. CDR3 nucleotide sequence: TGTGCCAGCATCTTAGTATCAGGGGTAGCTACGGATACGCTGTATTTT. Its translation is CASILVSGVATDTLYF.

Many counts were recorded for this clonotype. The chain employs TRBV5-1 and TRBJ1-1; D not resolved. V was pared by 0 bases and J by 6 bases, with 15 bases between. This CDR3 spans 15 amino acids. Germline values: CDR1 SGHRS, CDR2 YFSETQ. The CDR3 DNA follows: TGCGCCAGCAGCTTGGGAGGCGGTCGGTACGCTGAAGCTTTCTTT. It translates to CASSLGGGRYAEAFF. The whole variable domain, filled in from reference TRBV5-1 and TRBJ1-1, reads KAGVTQTPRYLIKTRGQQVTLSCSPISGHRSVSWYQQTPGQGLQFLFEYFSETQRNKGNFPGRFSGRQFSNSRSEMNVSTLELGDSALYLCASSLGGGRYAEAFFGQGTRLTVV.

Ten or more counts support this clonotype. The J gene is TRBJ2-1, the V gene TRBV12-3 or TRBV12-4; TRBD2 aligns across 10 bases. Trimming removed 6 bases from V and 9 bases from J; junction bases left unmatched: 8. This CDR3 is built from 14 residues. The CDR3 coding sequence is TGTGCCAGCAGCAGAAGCGGGGGGGCTCGTGAGCAGTTCTTC. Its translation: CASSRSGGAREQFF.

This clonotype was seen repeatedly, ten times or more. This chain connects TRBV5-4 to TRBJ2-5; 8 bases are shared with TRBD2. Germline V lookup: CDR1 SGHNT, CDR2 YYREEE (reference sequence). The CDR3 sequence is 15 residues long. Germline trimming cut 3 bases from V and 2 bases from J; bases unmatched to any gene: 6. CDR3: CASSSSGGAQETQYF. CDR3 DNA: TGTGCCAGCAGCTCGTCCGGGGGGGCTCAAGAGACCCAGTACTTC.

In the case of this clonotype: The junction differs from germline at one of its ends, possibly a read error. The chain recombines TRBV6-6 with TRBJ2-7, with a possible D match to TRBD1 (6 bases). CDR1 and CDR2 from the germline V gene are MNHNY and SVGAGI (reference sequence). The CDR3 has 14 amino acids. CDR3 sequence (DNA): TGTGCCAGCAGCCTCCGGGACACAACCTACAAGCAGTACTTC. Residues: CASSLRDTTYKQYF.

Concerning this clonotype itself: Lacking the conserved final phenylalanine or tryptophan, this CDR3 likely reflects a read error. No DNA is shown, since the ends of the CDR3 on it are uncertain; the CDR3 is the one TCRdb lists. The chain joins TRBV20-1 to TRBJ2-7; the DNA was not used to check the table's D call, TRBD1. Both ends counted, the CDR3 spans 12 residues. Germline V gives CDR1 DFQATT, CDR2 SNEGSKA (reference sequence). The CDR3 loop is CSANDRTYEQYL.

This clonotype appeared once. With a much larger clone just one base away, this may be a read error. The missing conserved phenylalanine or tryptophan at the end of this CDR3 makes a read error likely. V usage is TRBV12-5 and J usage is TRBJ2-2; D is possibly TRBD2 (6 bases). V was trimmed by 2 bases and J by 1 base, leaving 14 bases between them. Germline CDR1 reads LGHNT; CDR2 reads FRNRAP. The CDR3 has 17 residues. The CDR3: CASGLPRDGRNTGELFY. The CDR3 region has the DNA TGTGCTAGTGGTTTGCCCCGGGACGGGAGGAACACCGGGGAGCTGTTTTAT.

V is TRBV11-3 and J is TRBJ2-3, with 9 bases fitting TRBD2. Germline V gene data show CDR1 as SGHNT and CDR2 as YENEEA. V lost 6 bases and J lost 1; bases outside the gene matches: 14. The CDR3 covers 18 residues. For the CDR3, the DNA is TGTGCCAGCAGTTCCCCCCGTAGGGAGCGGGGGGGCACAGATACGCAGTATTTT. This sequence encodes CASSSPRRERGGTDTQYF.

The chain carries TRBV12-3 or TRBV12-4 and TRBJ1-5; D is unclear. The CDR3 runs 14 residues. V shed 7 bases and J shed 7 bases, with 17 bases lying between them. The CDR3 nucleotides read TGTGCCAGCACCATCCAGAGGGCGCCACAGCCCCAGCATTTT. The encoded protein is CASTIQRAPQPQHF.

Of note for this clonotype: One junction end does not reproduce the germline sequence, and a read error may be involved. This rearrangement joins TRBV11-1 to TRBJ2-1; the D gene is possibly TRBD2 (5 bases). This CDR3 comprises 18 residues. Looked up from germline, CDR1 is SGHAT and CDR2 is FQDESV (reference sequence). This chain's CDR3 is CVSSLAQVYAWQISQQFF. The DNA of the CDR3 is TGTGTCAGCAGCTTAGCGCAAGTCTATGCGTGGCAGATCTCCCAGCAGTTCTTC.

This clonotype was seen once. Compared with germline, one end of the junction differs, possibly owing to a read error. This chain connects TRBV4-1 to TRBJ2-2; D may match TRBD1 or TRBD2 (5 bases each). CDR3 length: 16 amino acids. Germline assignment: CDR1 MGHRA and CDR2 YSYEKL. CDR3 protein: CATSRQMGVNTGKLFF. CDR3 nucleotides: TGCGCCACCAGCCGCCAGATGGGGGTTAACACCGGGAAGCTGTTTTTT.

The rearrangement links TRBV6-5 to TRBJ2-1; D is undetermined. This CDR3 has 15 residues. Germline V lookup: CDR1 MNHEY, CDR2 SVGAGI. V was trimmed by 2 bases and J by 16 bases, leaving 24 bases between them. The CDR3 DNA reads as TGTGCCAGCAGTTACGACCGGAGCTCCTACAATGGGCAATTCTTC. Its protein product is CASSYDRSSYNGQFF.

Comment on this clonotype: An end of the junction does not agree with germline; a read error may underlie this. V and J are TRBV6-5 and TRBJ1-1; no clear D gene. The germline CDR1 and CDR2 sequences are MNHEY and SVGAGI. The CDR3 consists of 14 residues. The CDR3 region is CASSYRSEGTDAFF. CDR3 in DNA: TGTGCCAGCAGTTACAGGTCAGAAGGCACTGATGCTTTCTTT.

On this clonotype: A single base separates this from a much larger clone, so it may be a read error. The CDR3 loop reads CASSLLAGGGETHYF. Written as DNA, the CDR3 is TGTGCCAGCAGCTTGTTAGCGGGAGGGGGAGAGACCCATTACTTC. The genes are TRBV5-6 and TRBJ2-5, with TRBD2 matching over 11 bases. CDR1 SGHDT and CDR2 YYEEEE come from the germline V gene. This CDR3 has 15 residues.

About this clonotype itself: Mismatch with germline at one junction end may stem from a read error. This rearrangement joins TRBV11-2 to TRBJ1-2; tentative D call: TRBD1 (5 bases). The V gene's germline CDR1 is SGHAT and CDR2 FQNNGV. The CDR3 has 13 amino acids. The CDR3 DNA reads as TGTGCCAGCAGCTTAGAGAGGGACTATGACTACACCTTC. Encoded protein: CASSLERDYDYTF.

Comments on this clonotype: The conserved phenylalanine or tryptophan is not found at the CDR3 terminus, so this likely reflects a read error. This chain links TRBV11-3 with TRBJ1-1, with D possibly matching TRBD1 (6 bases). V lost 0 bases and J 10 bases, leaving 24 bases between the germline ends. The germline gives CDR1 SGHNT, CDR2 YENEEA. The CDR3 spans 17 residues. This chain's CDR3 is CASSLESAGRGQYSAFS. DNA for the CDR3: TGTGCCAGCAGCTTAGAGTCTGCGGGACGGGGGCAATATTCAGCTTTCTCT.